A single TCR beta chain is shown here with its context. The sample comes from a study of blood T cell repertoires in COVID-19. On the study more broadly: Researchers got acute and convalescent COVID-19 samples from the United States, Italy and Spain. From T cells, B-cell-depleted T cells, or PBMCs came the material, which was cDNA or gDNA.

J gave up 5 bases and V 3 bases, and 10 bases lay outside the gene matches. CDR1 is DFQATT and CDR2 is SNEGSKA in the germline V gene (reference sequence). The CDR3 totals 16 residues. In the study's own analysis: Estimation of nucleated cell counts relied on the amplification of reference gene primers. Measured with immunoSEQ multiplex PCR; TCRdb has only the in-frame clones, and not every one. D and trimming were read from the DNA, whereas the V and J calls and clone size are those reported in that table. The table lists some 130,000 clones, roughly three quarters of them singletons. Source material: peripheral blood. This rearrangement joins TRBV20-1 to TRBJ2-3, with 11 bases lining up with TRBD2. This receptor was taken from a woman between 65 and 79 years old with acute or convalescent COVID-19. DNA for the CDR3: TGCAGTGCTAGTTATAGCGGGAGGGTAGGGCGAGATACGCAGTATTTT. Translated, it gives CSASYSGRVGRDTQYF.